The rows below give T cell receptor beta chains drawn from one sample of a study of regulatory T cells in long-lasting Graves disease. TCRdb recomputed calls from the multiplex PCR reads with MiXCR, one row per CDR3 protein. The profile shows roughly 470,000 distinct CDR3 sequences, less than 25% of them singletons. Here the sequenced sample was peripheral blood mononuclear cells (PBMCs), taken when the disease was refractory, from a patient treated with antithyroid drugs. These TCRs come from a female donor with Graves disease. Both conserved end residues are part of each CDR3.

v_call,j_call,cdr3_length,cdr3_aa
TRBV7-2,TRBJ2-5,15,CASSLGRGYQETQYF
TRBV4-1,TRBJ1-2,14,CASSQDRGTYGYTF
TRBV7-2,TRBJ2-7,15,CASSLGRGSAYEQYF
TRBV15,TRBJ2-7,13,CATSRGRSYEQYF
TRBV27,TRBJ1-1,15,CASSLSGNTNTEAFF
TRBV6-1,TRBJ1-1,14,CASQTRGRSTEAFF
TRBV5-1,TRBJ1-5,13,CASSPTYNQPQHF
TRBV28,TRBJ2-2,13,CASSPSGPGELFF
TRBV19,TRBJ1-1,15,CASIRRGLMNTEAFF
TRBV6-1,TRBJ1-6,11,CATGRDSPLHF
TRBV10-3,TRBJ2-7,12,CASHGGHDEQYF
TRBV28,TRBJ2-5,13,CASSFASQETQYF
TRBV5-1,TRBJ1-2,18,CASSLEGTGAKANYGYTF
TRBV6-1,TRBJ2-7,13,CASSDQPNYEQYF
TRBV2,TRBJ1-1,13,CATRTGMNTEAFF